The rows below give T cell receptor beta chains drawn from one sample of a study of T-cell reconstitution after alpha-beta-depleted transplantation in children. TCRdb redid the calling of the PCR reads with MiXCR, one entry per CDR3 protein. The table shows 350,000 to 500,000 distinct CDR3 sequences, with over 40% occurring only once. The sequences come from PBMCs, collected before TCRalphabeta/CD19-depleted stem cell transplant. These TCRs come from a girl under 10 years old with aplastic anemia, due to receive a stem cell transplant. Each CDR3 is given with its conserved first and last residue. D genes are given only for firm matches. Clone size is not always given. Where it is, it says once, few, many or a class for expanded clones.

>TRBV20-1|TRBJ2-7|TRBD1|many
CSANKGASYEQYF
TGCAGTGCTAATAAGGGGGCAAGCTACGAGCAGTACTTC
>TRBV20-1|TRBJ2-2|.|.
CSAAGTTGELFF
TGCAGTGCTGCGGGGACCACCGGGGAGCTGTTTTTT
>TRBV20-1|TRBJ2-1|TRBD2|many
CSATRTSGAANEQFF
TGCAGTGCTACGCGGACTAGCGGGGCCGCCAATGAGCAGTTCTTC
>TRBV28|TRBJ2-3|TRBD2|few
CASSSTSGFTDTQYF
TGTGCCAGCAGTTCTACTAGCGGGTTCACAGATACGCAGTATTTT
>TRBV5-1|TRBJ2-7|.|many
CASSLAPTNYEQYF
TGCGCCAGCAGCTTGGCGCCGACCAACTACGAGCAGTACTTC
>TRBV20-1|TRBJ2-5|.|many
CSASWVAETQYF
TGCAGTGCTAGCTGGGTAGCGGAGACCCAGTACTTC
>TRBV2|TRBJ1-5|TRBD1|few
CASSTHRGGNQPQHF
TGTGCCAGCAGTACCCACAGGGGTGGCAATCAGCCCCAGCATTTT
>TRBV7-9|TRBJ2-1|.|.
CATHRGSPRGYNEQFF
TGTGCCACCCACCGGGGGTCTCCCCGGGGGTACAATGAGCAGTTCTTC
>TRBV5-1|TRBJ2-5|TRBD2|.
CASSLTPGLAALGKETQYF
TGCGCCAGCAGCCTGACCCCGGGACTAGCGGCCTTAGGAAAAGAGACCCAGTACTTC
>TRBV7-2|TRBJ1-5|TRBD1|many
CASSGQGARAGQPQHF
TGTGCCAGCAGCGGACAGGGGGCGCGGGCGGGACAGCCCCAGCATTTT
>TRBV6-1|TRBJ1-2|.|.
CASRQLADANYGYTF
TGTGCCAGCAGGCAGCTTGCGGACGCTAACTATGGCTACACCTTC
>TRBV7-2|TRBJ2-3|TRBD2|many
CASRSSGRADTQYF
TGTGCCAGCAGGTCTAGCGGGAGGGCGGATACGCAGTATTTT
>TRBV4-1|TRBJ2-2|.|.
CASSQDGLASNTGELFF
TGCGCCAGCAGCCAAGACGGCCTAGCTTCGAACACCGGGGAGCTGTTTTTT
>TRBV12-3/TRBV12-4|TRBJ2-2|.|.
CASSLRDFNTGELFF
TGTGCCAGCAGTTTAAGGGACTTCAACACCGGGGAGCTGTTTTTT
>TRBV12-3/TRBV12-4|TRBJ1-4|TRBD1|many
CASSARQGPSEKLFF
TGTGCCAGCAGTGCTAGACAGGGCCCTAGTGAAAAACTGTTTTTT
>TRBV6-5|TRBJ2-1|TRBD2|many
CASSYSPSGAYNEQFF
TGTGCCAGCAGTTACTCGCCTAGCGGAGCTTACAATGAGCAGTTCTTC
>TRBV20-1|TRBJ2-3|.|.
CSARSRDTQYF
TGCAGTGCTAGGTCCCGGGATACGCAGTATTTT
>TRBV12-3/TRBV12-4|TRBJ2-1|.|.
CASSPLDYVYNEQFF
TGTGCCAGCAGTCCCCTAGACTATGTCTACAATGAGCAGTTCTTC
>TRBV28|TRBJ2-7|.|.
CASSTPGLISYEQYF
TGTGCCAGCAGTACACCGGGACTCATCTCCTACGAGCAGTACTTC
>TRBV20-1|TRBJ2-5|TRBD2|.
CSAFSGRKVETQYF
TGCAGTGCTTTTAGCGGGAGGAAAGTTGAGACCCAGTACTTC
>TRBV30|TRBJ2-5|.|.
CAWSVRETQYF
TGTGCCTGGAGTGTAAGGGAGACCCAGTACTTC
>TRBV7-3|TRBJ1-6|.|.
CASSSPISF
TGTGCCAGCAGCTCACCCATATCTTTT
>TRBV20-1|TRBJ1-2|.|many
CSARIVRGYTF
TGCAGTGCTAGGATCGTGCGGGGCTACACCTTC
>TRBV5-1|TRBJ1-1|.|.
CASSGGQREAFF
TGCGCCAGCAGCGGCGGACAGCGAGAAGCTTTCTTT
>TRBV10-2|TRBJ2-1|TRBD2|once
CASRSAGERYNEQFF
TGCGCCAGCAGGTCGGCGGGAGAGCGCTACAATGAGCAGTTCTTC
>TRBV20-1|TRBJ2-7|TRBD1|many
CSAYSRGQGLYEQYF
TGCAGTGCCTACTCCAGGGGACAGGGGCTTTACGAGCAGTACTTC
>TRBV4-3|TRBJ2-7|TRBD2|few
CASSQVAAGSPEQYF
TGCGCCAGCAGCCAAGTCGCAGCGGGATCCCCCGAGCAGTACTTC
>TRBV6-1|TRBJ2-2|.|.
CASTNRPANTGELFF
TGTGCCAGCACTAATCGGCCGGCGAACACCGGGGAGCTGTTTTTT
>TRBV5-1|TRBJ2-1|.|many
CASSLFTSSSYNEQFF
TGCGCCAGCAGCTTGTTTACTAGTTCCTCCTACAATGAGCAGTTCTTC
>TRBV27|TRBJ2-1|.|many
CASSLIGTRGEQFF
TGTGCCAGCAGTCTAATAGGGACTCGGGGGGAGCAGTTCTTC
>TRBV5-1|TRBJ2-1|TRBD2|.
CASSLLGGAGGPKEQFF
TGCGCCAGCAGCTTGCTCGGGGGAGCGGGAGGGCCAAAGGAGCAGTTCTTC
>TRBV20-1|TRBJ2-5|TRBD2|.
CSASVAGRETQYF
TGCAGTGCTAGCGTAGCGGGACGAGAGACCCAGTACTTC
>TRBV7-9|TRBJ2-7|TRBD1|.
CASSPTGDREQYF
TGTGCCAGCAGCCCTACCGGGGACAGAGAGCAGTACTTC
>TRBV7-2|TRBJ2-2|.|.
CASMQPTNTGELFF
TGTGCCAGCATGCAACCGACGAACACCGGGGAGCTGTTTTTT
>TRBV20-1|TRBJ2-7|.|.
CSASPQGDEQYF
TGCAGTGCTAGCCCTCAGGGTGACGAGCAGTACTTC
>TRBV6-5|TRBJ2-4|TRBD1|once
CASSSNRGQGKNIQYF
TGTGCCAGCAGTTCAAACAGGGGGCAGGGCAAAAACATTCAGTACTTC
>TRBV7-9|TRBJ1-1|TRBD1|.
CASIGGQENTEAFF
TGTGCCAGCATCGGGGGACAGGAGAACACTGAAGCTTTCTTT
>TRBV20-1|TRBJ2-3|.|many
CSARDWDIAESTDTQYF
TGCAGTGCTAGGGACTGGGATATAGCGGAGAGCACAGATACGCAGTATTTT
>TRBV4-2|TRBJ2-2|TRBD1|.
CASSRDRETTGELFF
TGTGCCAGCAGCCGAGACAGGGAAACCACCGGGGAGCTGTTTTTT
>TRBV20-1|TRBJ2-1|.|.
CSAVQGGGYNEQFF
TGCAGTGCTGTCCAGGGGGGAGGCTACAATGAGCAGTTCTTC
>TRBV4-3|TRBJ2-2|.|many
CASSQVIPPQAGELFF
TGCGCCAGCAGCCAAGTCATCCCCCCTCAAGCCGGGGAGCTGTTTTTT
>TRBV5-1|TRBJ2-7|.|many
CASSYSSDGEQYF
TGCGCCAGCAGCTACTCTAGCGACGGCGAGCAGTACTTC
>TRBV12-3/TRBV12-4|TRBJ2-7|.|.
CASSFRAGGTEQYF
TGTGCCAGCAGTTTCAGGGCAGGGGGGACCGAGCAGTACTTC
>TRBV9|TRBJ1-3|TRBD1|many
CASSATGTGFSGNTIYF
TGTGCCAGCAGCGCTACCGGGACAGGTTTTTCGGGAAACACCATATATTTT
>TRBV4-3|TRBJ2-3|.|many
CASSQDLGPTDTQYF
TGCGCCAGCAGCCAAGATTTGGGTCCCACAGATACGCAGTATTTT
>TRBV15|TRBJ2-3|.|medium-sized
CATSRGDSDTDTQYF
TGTGCCACCAGCAGAGGTGATAGCGACACAGATACGCAGTATTTT
>TRBV30|TRBJ2-4|.|.
CAWRRRLAKNIQYF
TGTGCCTGGAGAAGACGGTTAGCCAAAAACATTCAGTACTTC
>TRBV5-4|TRBJ2-1|TRBD2|many
CASIRLAGDNEQFF
TGTGCCAGCATCCGACTAGCGGGAGACAATGAGCAGTTCTTC
>TRBV7-7|TRBJ2-2|TRBD2|.
CASSSRTSGGANTGELFF
TGTGCCAGCAGCTCCAGGACTAGCGGGGGGGCGAACACCGGGGAGCTGTTTTTT
>TRBV18|TRBJ1-6|TRBD1|many
CASSPPRDSLGGYNSPLHF
TGTGCCAGCTCACCACCGCGGGACAGCCTTGGGGGATATAATTCACCCCTCCACTTT